This is a list of T cell receptor beta chains from one sample in a study of molecular identifiers for immune sequencing clone quantification. TCRdb recomputed calls from the PCR reads with MiXCR, one row per CDR3 protein. The sample shows about half a million distinct CDR3 sequences, about 21% of them seen only once. The sequencing sample was made of naive CD8+ T cells from blood, with Jurkat cell RNA spiked in. The receptors were gathered from a human donor in good health. Some libraries in this study had Jurkat cell RNA spiked in. Both conserved end residues are part of each CDR3. The order of the fields is V gene, D gene, clone size, J gene, CDR3 DNA, CDR3 protein. A D gene is named only where the DNA matches it firmly. Only some rows state a clone size, as once, few, many or a class for expanded clones.

TRBV21-1	-	-	TRBJ2-7	TGTGCCAGCAGCAAAGAGGAGGACAGGGGGGGCGAGCAGTACTTC	CASSKEEDRGGEQYF
TRBV11-2	TRBD2	few	TRBJ2-7	TGTGCCAGCAGCCCGGGACTAGCGGGGGAGGTAGCCTACGAGCAGTACTTC	CASSPGLAGEVAYEQYF
TRBV5-6	-	-	TRBJ2-1	TGTGCCAGCAGCTCCGTTGGCGGTTTCTACAGTGAGCAGTTCTTC	CASSSVGGFYSEQFF
TRBV6-6	TRBD2	few	TRBJ2-3	TGTGCCAGCAGTTACTCGGCGAGGGTACTAGCGGGGGGCGGAACAGATACGCAGTATTTT	CASSYSARVLAGGGTDTQYF
TRBV7-6	TRBD1	once	TRBJ2-3	TGTGCCAGCAGCTCGACGACAGGGGGCTGGGGAGATACGCGGTATTTT	CASSSTTGGWGDTRYF
TRBV4-3	TRBD1	few	TRBJ2-2	TGCGCCAGCAGCCCGGACAGGGGGCAGGGCACCGGGGAGCTGTTTTTT	CASSPDRGQGTGELFF
TRBV3-1	-	many	TRBJ1-6	TGTGCCAGCAGCCAAGAAACGGGGCCGGAATATAATTCACCCCTCCACTTT	CASSQETGPEYNSPLHF
TRBV19	-	-	TRBJ2-5	TGTGCCAGTAGTATTGTCCTGGGGACGGAGACCCAGTACTTC	CASSIVLGTETQYF
TRBV7-8	TRBD1	few	TRBJ1-3	TGTGCCAGCAGCTTAACCGGAGACAGGGACGCAAACACCATATATTTT	CASSLTGDRDANTIYF
TRBV28	-	-	TRBJ2-7	TGTGTCACGGGCTCCGGCTACGAGCAGTACTTC	CVTGSGYEQYF
TRBV7-9	-	many	TRBJ1-5	TGTGCCAGCAGCCCTAGTCCCCTCCAGCCCCAGCATTTT	CASSPSPLQPQHF
TRBV4-1	TRBD2	-	TRBJ2-5	TGCGCCAGCAGCCAAGATGTGGTAGCGGGCGGACAAGAGACCCGGTACTTC	CASSQDVVAGGQETRYF
TRBV4-1	-	-	TRBJ2-1	TGCGCCAGCAGCCAGGAGACTTGGGCGCAATTCTTC	CASSQETWAQFF
TRBV5-1	TRBD2	few	TRBJ2-7	TGCGCCAGCAGCTCGGGGGGGGGAGGAATCCACGAGCAGTACTTC	CASSSGGGGIHEQYF
TRBV7-2	TRBD1	many	TRBJ1-1	TGTGCCAGCAGCCCACACAGGGGGCTGAACACTGAAGCTTTCTTT	CASSPHRGLNTEAFF
TRBV28	TRBD2	many	TRBJ2-2	TGTGCCAGCAGTTTGGGGGGACTAGCGGGCCCTCACACCGGGGAGCTGTTTTTT	CASSLGGLAGPHTGELFF
TRBV20-1	-	few	TRBJ2-1	TGCAGTGCTAGAGGGGGTGATGAGCAGTTCTTC	CSARGGDEQFF
TRBV12-3/TRBV12-4	TRBD2	many	TRBJ2-5	TGTGCCAGCAGTCTAATAGCGGGGCCCCAAGAGACCCAGTACTTC	CASSLIAGPQETQYF
TRBV29-1	TRBD1	few	TRBJ2-7	TGCAGGGGTGGGGACAGATACGAGCAGTACTTC	CRGGDRYEQYF
TRBV24-1	TRBD2	once	TRBJ2-1	TGTGCCACCAGTGTTCCGACTAGCGAAGTAGACTCCTACAATGAGCAGTTCTTC	CATSVPTSEVDSYNEQFF
TRBV6-1	-	-	TRBJ2-7	TGTGCCAGCAGTGAAGCGTCCAGGATCGTGTCCTACGAGCAGTACTTC	CASSEASRIVSYEQYF
TRBV7-6	TRBD1	-	TRBJ2-7	TGTGCCAGCAGCGAATACCCCGGACAGGTGGGCGAGCAGTACTTC	CASSEYPGQVGEQYF
TRBV27	-	-	TRBJ2-1	TGTGCCAGCAGTGTAAGTCTAGGCTACAATGAGCAGTTCTTC	CASSVSLGYNEQFF
TRBV19	-	-	TRBJ2-6	TGTGCCTGTAGCGGTGCTGGGGCCAACGTCCTGACTTTC	CACSGAGANVLTF
TRBV7-6	-	many	TRBJ1-5	TGTGCCAGCAGCTTAGGGGAACGTCAGCCCCAGCATTTT	CASSLGERQPQHF
TRBV9	-	many	TRBJ2-5	TGTGCCAGCAGCGTAGGAACTAGCTCTCGAGAGACCCAGTACTTC	CASSVGTSSRETQYF
TRBV12-3/TRBV12-4	TRBD1	many	TRBJ1-5	TGTGCCAGCAGCGCATCGACAGGGGGCTTCGGCAATCAGCCCCAGCATTTT	CASSASTGGFGNQPQHF
TRBV7-6	-	many	TRBJ2-3	TGTGCCAGCAGCAATACAGGGATTGGAGTGGATACGCAGTATTTT	CASSNTGIGVDTQYF
TRBV7-9	-	-	TRBJ2-7	TGTGCCAGCAGCCAGGACAGTTACTACGAGCAGTACTTC	CASSQDSYYEQYF
TRBV7-6	-	many	TRBJ2-3	TGTGCCAGCAGCTTCGGACCTCCAGATACGCAGTATTTT	CASSFGPPDTQYF
TRBV20-1	TRBD2	many	TRBJ2-7	TGCAGTGCTAGACCGCGGGAGGCGGAGTACGAGCAGTACTTC	CSARPREAEYEQYF
TRBV7-2	-	many	TRBJ1-1	TGTGCCAGCAGCCCGGGATACGCGGACACTGAAGCTTTCTTT	CASSPGYADTEAFF
TRBV28	-	few	TRBJ2-5	TGTGCCAGCAGTAGAATAGAGGTGGTTGAGACCCAGTACTTC	CASSRIEVVETQYF
TRBV27	TRBD1	many	TRBJ2-3	TGTGCCAGCAGTCCAGCCGGGACAGGGGTTCAGGCAGATACGCAGTATTTT	CASSPAGTGVQADTQYF
TRBV7-2	-	many	TRBJ2-7	TGTGCCAGCAGCCCACTTTATGGCGGGTCCCCACCTCGAGAGCAGTACTTC	CASSPLYGGSPPREQYF
TRBV20-1	-	-	TRBJ2-7	TGCAGTGCTAGGCCTTGGACGGAGTCCTCCTACGAGCAGTACTTC	CSARPWTESSYEQYF
TRBV6-5	-	-	TRBJ2-7	TGTGCCAGCAGATCCGGGACTCCCTACGAGCAGTACTTC	CASRSGTPYEQYF
TRBV28	TRBD2	-	TRBJ2-1	TGTGCCAGCAGCTTACTCCGACTAGCGGGAGACAATGAGCAGTTCTTC	CASSLLRLAGDNEQFF
TRBV2	TRBD2	many	TRBJ2-1	TGTGCCAGCAGTGTATTCCTAGCGGGTGAGCCAAACCACAATGAGCAGTTCTTC	CASSVFLAGEPNHNEQFF
TRBV20-1	TRBD2	many	TRBJ2-3	TGCAGTGCTAGAGATAGCGGGGTTAGTTTTGATACGCAGTATTTT	CSARDSGVSFDTQYF
TRBV5-1	-	many	TRBJ2-3	TGCGCCAGCAGCGGTGACGTAGCTAGCACAGATACGCAGTATTTT	CASSGDVASTDTQYF
TRBV4-1	-	-	TRBJ1-2	TGCGCCAGCAGCCAAGATGGAACAGGGTACAACTATGGCTACACCTTC	CASSQDGTGYNYGYTF